This record looks at one T cell receptor (beta chain) sequence and its context. This CDR3 contains 16 residues. Germline CDR1 SGHTA, CDR2 FQGNSA. The data were taken from a study of T cells expressing NK-cell markers. TCRdb reprocessed the 5' RACE reads; each CDR3 protein has one entry and no DNA is given. The sample's table shows hundreds of thousands of distinct CDR3 sequences. The TCR was taken from a woman aged 18 to 69 in good health. V and J are TRBV7-2 and TRBJ1-2; TCRdb names TRBD1, which stays unverified in the absence of DNA. Sequenced sample: blood T cells: a sorted CD56 or NKG2C T cell subset, CD4+ or CD8+ T cells, or bulk PBMC T cells (not recorded which). The CDR3 is CASSPSLGSRDHGYTF.